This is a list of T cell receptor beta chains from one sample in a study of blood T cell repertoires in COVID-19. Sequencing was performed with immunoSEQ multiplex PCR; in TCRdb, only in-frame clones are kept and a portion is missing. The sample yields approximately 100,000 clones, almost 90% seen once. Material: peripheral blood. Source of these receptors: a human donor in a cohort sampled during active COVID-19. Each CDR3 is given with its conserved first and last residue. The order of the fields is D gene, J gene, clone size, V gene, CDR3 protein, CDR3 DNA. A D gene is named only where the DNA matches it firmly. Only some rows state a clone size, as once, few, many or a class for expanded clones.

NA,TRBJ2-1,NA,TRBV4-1,CASSQPVESSYNEQFF,TGCGCCAGCAGCCAGCCGGTCGAAAGCTCCTACAATGAGCAGTTCTTC
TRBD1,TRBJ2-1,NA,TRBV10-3,CAISDLRQGFYNEQFF,TGTGCCATCAGTGATCTTCGACAGGGGTTCTACAATGAGCAGTTCTTC
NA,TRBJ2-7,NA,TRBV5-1,CASSATGTKDEQYF,TGCGCCAGCAGCGCAACCGGGACAAAAGACGAGCAGTACTTC
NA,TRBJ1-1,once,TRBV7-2,CASSLVGVNTEAFF,TGTGCCAGCAGCTTAGTCGGGGTGAACACTGAAGCTTTCTTT
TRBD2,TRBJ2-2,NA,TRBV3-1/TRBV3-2,CASSQGWGSGSTGELFF,TGTGCCAGCAGCCAAGGGTGGGGTAGCGGGAGCACCGGGGAGCTGTTTTTT
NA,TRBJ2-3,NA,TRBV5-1,CASSLVRGTQYF,TGCGCCAGCAGCTTGGTAAGAGGTACGCAGTATTTT
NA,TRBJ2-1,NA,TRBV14,CASQLSVHNEQFF,TGTGCCAGTCAGTTGAGCGTCCACAATGAGCAGTTCTTC
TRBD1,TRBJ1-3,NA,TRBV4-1,CASSPTGDPSGNTIYF,TGCGCCAGCTCCCCGACAGGGGACCCCTCTGGAAACACCATATATTTT
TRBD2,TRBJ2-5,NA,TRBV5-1,CASSSGRARETQYF,TGCGCCAGCAGTAGCGGGAGGGCCCGAGAGACCCAGTACTTC
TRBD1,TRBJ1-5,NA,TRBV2,CASSDRDSWDQPQHF,TGTGCCAGCAGTGATCGGGACAGTTGGGATCAGCCCCAGCATTTT
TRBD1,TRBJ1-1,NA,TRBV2,CASSPGTGGAWTFF,TGTGCCAGCAGCCCCGGGACAGGGGGCGCTTGGACTTTCTTT
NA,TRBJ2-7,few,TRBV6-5,CASWEAGVYEQYF,TGTGCCTCTTGGGAGGCAGGAGTCTACGAGCAGTACTTC
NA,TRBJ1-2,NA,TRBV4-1,CASGWTPGSVGYTF,TGCGCCAGCGGTTGGACACCAGGGTCCGTTGGCTACACCTTC
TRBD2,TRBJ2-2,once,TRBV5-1,CASSFASGGAETGELFF,TGCGCCAGCAGCTTCGCTAGCGGGGGGGCAGAGACCGGGGAGCTGTTTTTT
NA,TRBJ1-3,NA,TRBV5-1,CASSWTASSGNTIYF,TGCGCCAGCAGCTGGACAGCTTCCTCTGGAAACACCATATATTTT
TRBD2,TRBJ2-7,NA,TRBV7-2,CASRRGPGLAGSEQYF,TGTGCCAGCAGACGAGGTCCGGGACTAGCGGGGAGCGAGCAGTACTTC
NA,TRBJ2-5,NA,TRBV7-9,CASSSYPYQETQYF,TGTGCCAGCAGCTCCTATCCCTACCAAGAGACCCAGTACTTC
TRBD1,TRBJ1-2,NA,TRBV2,CASRTGQATYGYTF,TGTGCCAGCAGGACGGGACAGGCGACCTATGGCTACACCTTC
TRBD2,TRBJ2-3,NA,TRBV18,CASSPGLAGGSDTQYF,TGTGCCAGCTCACCGGGACTAGCGGGAGGGAGTGATACGCAGTATTTT
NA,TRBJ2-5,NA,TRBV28,CASSSSPGTQYF,TGTGCCAGCAGCTCCTCCCCGGGGACCCAGTACTTC
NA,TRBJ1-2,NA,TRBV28,CASSFINVGRVRSGYTF,TGTGCCAGCAGTTTTATTAACGTGGGCAGGGTCAGGTCTGGCTACACCTTC
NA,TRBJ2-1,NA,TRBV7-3,CASSLSGGEQFF,TGTGCCAGCAGCTTATCGGGTGGTGAGCAGTTCTTC
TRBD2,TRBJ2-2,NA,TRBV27,CASSLLGGSTGELFF,TGTGCCAGCAGTTTATTGGGGGGGTCCACCGGGGAGCTGTTTTTT
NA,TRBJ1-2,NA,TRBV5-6,CASSLDPGGYTF,TGTGCCAGCAGCTTGGACCCGGGTGGCTACACCTTC